These T cell receptor beta chains were read from a single sample in a study of T cell responses to AZD1222 COVID-19 vaccine. Here immunoSEQ multiplex PCR was the method, and the copy in TCRdb shows in-frame clones only, minus some. The table includes 140,000 to 150,000 clones, roughly nine tenths detected once. The sequencing used peripheral blood, collected on day 0 of AZD1222 vaccination. Source of these receptors: an adult in good health. CDR3s leave out the opening cysteine and the closing phenylalanine or tryptophan. Clone size is shown for a subset of rows, as once, few, many or a class of expanded clone.

J,size,V,CDR3
TRBJ1-2,-,TRBV28,ASSSPTGFGGYT
TRBJ2-4,-,TRBV7-9,ASSLSVAKNIQY
TRBJ1-5,-,TRBV10-3,AISEFSDQPQH
TRBJ1-3,-,TRBV7-6,ASSSSAGNTIY
TRBJ1-3,-,TRBV18,ASSPSKSVSGNTIY
TRBJ2-5,-,TRBV30,AWRYGQGAVQETQY
TRBJ2-5,-,TRBV5-1,ASSSHRAVGETQY
TRBJ1-6,-,TRBV20-1,SASDRDPAASPLH
TRBJ1-5,few,TRBV19,ASSIVGGGNQPQH
TRBJ1-1,-,TRBV4-1,ASSQDAAGGTTEAF
TRBJ2-1,-,TRBV9,ASSVDSYGGPYNEQF
TRBJ1-2,-,TRBV6-1,ASSFPQGRNYGYT
TRBJ1-1,-,TRBV5-1,ASSPTLRAEAF
TRBJ1-1,-,TRBV21-1,ASSKGRGVGGPEAF
TRBJ1-4,once,TRBV27,ASSLARGGVEKLF
TRBJ2-3,-,TRBV10-1,ASSEDGTDTQY
TRBJ2-3,-,TRBV9,ASSSPPWGQY
TRBJ1-6,-,TRBV18,ASSGDSEYSPLH
TRBJ2-1,-,TRBV27,ASSLSGRNEQF
TRBJ2-3,-,TRBV16,ASSLWGTNTDTQY
TRBJ1-4,-,TRBV30,AWSAGRGDEKLF
TRBJ1-1,-,TRBV4-1,ASSHLRWGDRGNTEAF
TRBJ2-7,-,TRBV30,AWSSPLAHEQY
TRBJ1-2,-,TRBV7-8,ASSLAGTFYGYT
TRBJ2-1,-,TRBV10-3,AISGIPDPHPNEQF
TRBJ1-3,-,TRBV9,ASSALPSSGNTIY
TRBJ1-5,-,TRBV9,ASSASGLNQPQH
TRBJ1-6,few,TRBV2,ASSDQQPGYNSPLH
TRBJ2-3,once,TRBV19,ASSLDYQGGTQY
TRBJ2-7,-,TRBV19,ASSNNAGTGKTYEQY
TRBJ1-2,-,TRBV24-1,ATSGSIPYGYT
TRBJ2-2,-,TRBV28,ASSSSGLAHTGELF
TRBJ2-3,-,TRBV4-1,ASSHLTGGGERFEDTQY
TRBJ2-1,-,TRBV2,ASSAGTVPNEQF
TRBJ1-6,-,TRBV30,AWSEGGPVSPLH
TRBJ1-1,-,TRBV4-2,ASSQGANTEAF
TRBJ1-5,-,TRBV5-5,ASSSGQSYQPQH
TRBJ2-7,-,TRBV28,ASSLKLAGLYEQY
TRBJ2-7,few,TRBV7-2,ASSLSRGTYEQY
TRBJ2-1,-,TRBV5-1,ASSMGASGRSSNYNEQF
TRBJ2-7,few,TRBV6-5,ASSPSGPTYEQY
TRBJ1-1,once,TRBV5-5,ASVGAARRMNTEAF
TRBJ2-5,-,TRBV6-4,ASTLTGGAETQY
TRBJ1-5,-,TRBV27,ASSLIVGGGQSQPQH
TRBJ2-3,once,TRBV3-1/TRBV3-2,ASSLPGLAGTTDTQY
TRBJ2-3,-,TRBV5-1,ASSPQRSGRDTQY
TRBJ2-3,-,TRBV3-1/TRBV3-2,ASSQGPHTDTQY
TRBJ2-7,-,TRBV18,ASSGKMIGAGYEQY
TRBJ2-7,-,TRBV5-1,ASSLLGGSSYEQY
TRBJ1-1,-,TRBV5-1,ASSLPGTRNTEAF
TRBJ2-7,once,TRBV19,ASSHSGRQYEQY
TRBJ1-5,-,TRBV18,ASSIGGKNQPQH